One sample yielded the 25 T cell receptor beta chains listed below, sequenced in a study of T cells in Graves' hyperthyroidism and ophthalmopathy. From RNA transcripts, TCR beta CDR3 regions were amplified. Carried out on the TCR CDR3, a first-round RT-PCR used the HTBI primer set. TCRdb itself ran the multiplex PCR reads through MiXCR, one entry per CDR3 protein. The table lists hundreds of thousands of distinct CDR3 sequences, roughly a sixth of them singletons. Sample: blood. The receptors originated from a woman aged 45-65 years with Graves' hyperthyroidism that later progressed to Graves' ophthalmopathy.

The rearrangement joins TRBV30 to TRBJ2-7; TRBD2 aligns across 9 bases. The CDR3 extends over 12 amino acids. With 7 bases clipped from V and 3 bases from J, the junction kept 4 bases outside the gene matches. The germline V gene encodes CDR1 GTSNPN and CDR2 SVGIG (reference sequence). Here the CDR3 DNA reads TGTGCCTTTAGCGGGGGTGGCTACGAGCAGTACTTC. Translated, it gives CAFSGGGYEQYF.

This clonotype was detected only a few times. The V and J genes are TRBV6-1 and TRBJ2-5, with 9 bases lining up with TRBD2. Germline V gene sequence: CDR1 MNHNS, CDR2 SASEGT. The CDR3 is 17 amino acids. V was clipped by 6 bases and J by 0 bases; unmatched bases: 11. For the CDR3, the DNA is TGTGCCAGCAGATTCCCCACAGCGGGGGGTTACCAAGAGACCCAGTACTTC. Amino acid sequence: CASRFPTAGGYQETQYF.

The CDR3 loop is CSAVGGTAYYNSPLHF. Written as DNA, the CDR3 is TGCAGTGCTGTAGGGGGGACCGCATACTATAATTCACCCCTCCACTTT. J is TRBJ1-6 and V is TRBV20-1; tentative D call: TRBD1 (6 bases). The CDR3 runs 16 residues. Trimming cost V 5 bases and J 3 bases, with 17 bases left between them. Germline V gene sequence: CDR1 DFQATT, CDR2 SNEGSKA (reference sequence).

This clonotype was found many times. The J gene is TRBJ1-1, the V gene TRBV6-2 or TRBV6-3; D gene ambiguous. This CDR3 has 17 residues. Trimming shortened V by 5 bases and J by 3 bases, and 22 bases separated the two germline ends. The V gene's germline CDR1 is MNHEY and CDR2 SVGEGT. The CDR3 DNA reads TGTGCCAGCAGTCCTACGGCGGGCCTCGGTACGGACACTGAAGCTTTCTTT. Its protein is CASSPTAGLGTDTEAFF.

V gene TRBV7-2 combines with J gene TRBJ2-1; D perhaps matches TRBD1 (6 bases). Trimming took 3 bases from V and 1 from J, leaving 10 bases between them. There are 15 residues in the CDR3. Germline values: CDR1 SGHTA, CDR2 FQGNSA. The CDR3 coding sequence is TGTGCCAGCAGCTTCAGGGGTCTGTCCTACAATGAGCAGTTCTTC. Its protein is CASSFRGLSYNEQFF.

This clonotype was detected only a few times. The chain links TRBV7-3 to TRBJ1-5, with a possible D match to TRBD1 (5 bases). The CDR3 is 12 residues long. Trimming shortened V by 6 bases and J by 7 bases, and 10 bases separated the two germline ends. Germline CDR1 is SGHTA and CDR2 is FQGTGA. In DNA, the CDR3 is TGTGCCAGCAGTTGGGACCCCCAGCCCCAGCATTTT. Its protein product is CASSWDPQPQHF.

A few counts support this clonotype. This chain joins TRBV7-9 and TRBJ1-4; maybe TRBD1 (5 bases). The CDR3 is 15 amino acids. Deletions cut 1 base from V and 9 bases from J, with 15 bases between. Germline CDR1 is SEHNR and CDR2 is FQNEAQ (reference sequence). The CDR3 reads CASSLGSGHRQKLFF. Written as DNA, the CDR3 is TGTGCCAGCAGCTTAGGTTCAGGACACCGACAAAAACTGTTTTTT. Combining the CDR3 with reference TRBV7-9 and TRBJ1-4 gives the whole variable domain DTGVSQNPRHKITKRGQNVTFRCDPISEHNRLYWYRQTLGQGPEFLTYFQNEAQLEKSRLLSDRFSAERPKGSFSTLEIQRTEQGDSAMYLCASSLGSGHRQKLFFGSGTQLSVL.

This clonotype was found many times. The rearrangement links TRBV12-3 or TRBV12-4 to TRBJ2-5; D uncertain. The CDR3 spans 11 residues. V was clipped by 5 bases and J by 5 bases, with 6 bases between them. The CDR3 DNA is TGTGCCAGCAGTCACACGGAGACCCAGTACTTC. Amino acid sequence: CASSHTETQYF.

The sample holds many counts of this clonotype. The DNA for the CDR3 is TGTGCCAGCAGGGAGAGGGGGTCCGGGGAGCTGTTTTTT. Encoded protein: CASRERGSGELFF. The chain uses TRBV12-3 or TRBV12-4 and TRBJ2-2, with a tentative D call TRBD1 (6 bases). V was cut by 6 bases and J by 6 bases, with 11 bases left in between. The CDR3 spans 13 residues.

This clonotype was counted ten times or more. The V gene is TRBV6-5, the J gene TRBJ1-4, with D possibly TRBD1 on 5 matching bases. Trimming took 2 bases from V and 7 from J, leaving 11 bases between them. The germline gives CDR1 MNHEY, CDR2 SVGAGI. The CDR3 runs 14 residues. In nucleotides, the CDR3 is TGTGCCAGCAGTTACGGGCAGGGTAGTGAAAAACTGTTTTTT. Its protein product is CASSYGQGSEKLFF.

The chain carries TRBV12-3 or TRBV12-4 and TRBJ1-5; maybe TRBD1 (5 bases). This CDR3 has 14 residues. Trimming pared 6 bases from V and 4 bases from J, leaving 13 bases between. CDR3 residues: CASSPGTFNQPQHF. The CDR3, as DNA: TGTGCCAGCAGCCCCGGGACTTTTAATCAGCCCCAGCATTTT.

This clonotype was counted a few times. CDR3 in DNA: TGCGCCAGCAGCCAAGGAATAGGGGATGGCTATGGCTACACCTTC. It encodes CASSQGIGDGYGYTF. The genes are TRBV4-1 and TRBJ1-2, with D possibly matching TRBD1 (5 bases). Germline V gene lookup returns CDR1 MGHRA and CDR2 YSYEKL. Trimming took 1 base from V and 4 from J, leaving 13 bases between them. CDR3 length equals 15 residues.

The chain employs TRBV6-1 and TRBJ2-7; 8 bases align to TRBD1. This CDR3 contains 15 residues. Germline CDR1 and CDR2: MNHNS and SASEGT. Trimming at V came to 6 bases and at J to 3 bases, leaving 10 bases not matched to a gene. CDR3: CASSASIRGLYEQYF. For the CDR3, the DNA is TGTGCCAGCAGCGCTAGCATCAGGGGGCTCTACGAGCAGTACTTC.

The gene calls are TRBV2 and TRBJ2-7; 7 nucleotides align to TRBD1. Germline trimming cut 3 bases from V and 5 bases from J; bases unmatched to any gene: 1. This CDR3 contains 12 residues. Per germline, CDR1 SNHLY and CDR2 FYNNEI. DNA for the CDR3: TGTGCCAGCAGTGATGACAGGGACGAGCAGTACTTC. Translated: CASSDDRDEQYF.

The gene calls are TRBV11-2 and TRBJ1-4; D ambiguous. V was clipped by 5 bases and J by 3 bases, with 13 bases between them. CDR1 SGHAT and CDR2 FQNNGV come from the germline V gene. The CDR3 contains 15 residues. The CDR3 here is CASSDYGVANEKLFF. In DNA, the CDR3 is TGTGCCAGCAGCGACTACGGGGTGGCTAATGAAAAACTGTTTTTT.

This chain links TRBV12-5 with TRBJ2-6; no clear D. There are 17 residues in the CDR3. The V gene's germline CDR1 is LGHNT and CDR2 FRNRAP. The germline V and J ends were trimmed by 5 bases and 3 bases, with 17 bases remaining between them. The DNA for the CDR3 is TGTGCTAGTGGTCCCCTGATTGCGGAGTATGGGGCCAACGTCCTGACTTTC. Translating it yields CASGPLIAEYGANVLTF.

This clonotype was detected many times. The chain is built from TRBV7-9 and TRBJ2-7; 7 nucleotides align to TRBD1. Losses at the gene ends were 4 bases for V and 2 bases for J; bases not matched to a gene: 5. This CDR3 comprises 14 residues. Looked up from germline, CDR1 is SEHNR and CDR2 is FQNEAQ (reference sequence). The CDR3 nucleotides read TGTGCCAGCAGCTCGACAGGGTCCGCCTACGAGCAGTACTTC. Its translation: CASSSTGSAYEQYF.

This chain connects TRBV10-1 to TRBJ1-1; a weak D match, TRBD1 (6 bases). The CDR3 loop spans 18 amino acids. Germline CDR1 and CDR2: WNHNN and SYGVQD (reference sequence). Trimming left V 3 bases short and J 0 bases short, with 20 bases between. CDR3 region: CASSDLTSGVEVNTEAFF. The CDR3 region has the DNA TGCGCCAGCAGTGACCTTACCTCAGGGGTCGAGGTGAACACTGAAGCTTTCTTT.

The rearrangement joins TRBV6-6 to TRBJ2-3; the D is unclear. The CDR3 runs to 15 residues. Germline CDR1 is MNHNY and CDR2 is SVGAGI (reference sequence). The ends were cut back, 2 bases at V and 1 base at J, with 10 bases in the middle. The CDR3 nucleotides are TGTGCCAGCAGTTACCCAATGGACGGCACAGATACGCAGTATTTT. This translates into CASSYPMDGTDTQYF.

The chain uses TRBV29-1 and TRBJ2-5, with 8 bases lining up with TRBD2. This CDR3 comprises 13 residues. The ends lost 3 bases at V and 5 bases at J; junction bases unmatched: 5. CDR1 is SQVTM, CDR2 ANQGSEA, per germline. CDR3 amino acids: CSVDPGGAETQYF. Here the CDR3 DNA reads TGCAGCGTTGATCCCGGGGGGGCTGAGACCCAGTACTTC.

V usage is TRBV20-1 and J usage is TRBJ1-1; D is uncertain. V was trimmed by 6 bases and J by 6 bases, leaving 14 bases between them. The length of the CDR3 is 12 residues. Looked up from germline, CDR1 is DFQATT and CDR2 is SNEGSKA (reference sequence). The CDR3 bases are TGCAGTGCCAGTAAGTACAGCCCTGAAGCTTTCTTT. Translating it yields CSASKYSPEAFF.

V is TRBV4-1 and J is TRBJ1-5, with D tentatively TRBD1 (5 bases). CDR3 size: 15 residues. Trimming cost V 1 base and J 7 bases, with 14 bases left between them. Germline CDR1 MGHRA, CDR2 YSYEKL. The CDR3 region has the DNA TGCGCCAGCAGCCAAGTTGACAGCCGGGGGCAGCCCCAGCATTTT. It codes for CASSQVDSRGQPQHF.

This sequence joins TRBV30 and TRBJ2-5; tentative D call: TRBD2 (6 bases). Trimming took 4 bases from V and 5 from J, leaving 14 bases between them. The CDR3 totals 13 residues. In germline, CDR1 is GTSNPN, CDR2 SVGIG (reference sequence). CDR3 nucleotide sequence: TGTGCCTGGACCCTGGGGGGTAGGGAGACCCAGTACTTC. This sequence encodes CAWTLGGRETQYF. Together with reference TRBV30 and TRBJ2-5, the CDR3 gives the full variable domain: SQTIHQWPATLVQPVGSPLSLECTVEGTSNPNLYWYRQAAGRGLQLLFYSVGIGQISSEVPQNLSASRPQDRQFILSSKKLLLSDSGFYLCAWTLGGRETQYFGPGTRLLVL.

In this sample, this clonotype turned up many times. This chain connects TRBV20-1 to TRBJ2-1; weak D call: TRBD2 (6 bases). Trimming took 6 bases from V and 4 from J, leaving 7 bases between them. The CDR3 extends over 11 amino acids. Germline values: CDR1 DFQATT, CDR2 SNEGSKA (reference sequence). The CDR3 loop reads CSAAGYNEQFF. The CDR3 bases are TGCAGTGCGGCGGGGTACAATGAGCAGTTCTTC.

This chain uses TRBV19 with TRBJ1-6; D is perhaps TRBD1 (5 bases). The CDR3 covers 20 residues. Germline loops: CDR1 LNHDA, CDR2 SQIVND (reference sequence). Trimming took off 2 bases at V and 8 bases at J, with 28 bases between the two ends. CDR3 sequence: CASSIPIAGGGNPFDSPLHF. CDR3 bases: TGTGCCAGTAGTATACCCATTGCTGGGGGGGGAAACCCCTTTGATTCACCCCTCCACTTT.